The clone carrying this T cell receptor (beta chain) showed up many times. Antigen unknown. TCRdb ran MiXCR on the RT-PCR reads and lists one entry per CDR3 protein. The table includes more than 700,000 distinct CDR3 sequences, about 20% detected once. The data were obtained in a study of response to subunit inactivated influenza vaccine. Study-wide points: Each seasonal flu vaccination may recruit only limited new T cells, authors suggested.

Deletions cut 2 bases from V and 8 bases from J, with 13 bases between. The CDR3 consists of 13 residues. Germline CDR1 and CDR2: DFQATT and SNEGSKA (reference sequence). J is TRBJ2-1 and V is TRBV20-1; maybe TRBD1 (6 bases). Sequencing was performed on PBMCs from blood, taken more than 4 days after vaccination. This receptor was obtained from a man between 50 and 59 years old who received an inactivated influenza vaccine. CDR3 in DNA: TGCAGTGCTAGACGCCGGGACACCCATGAGCAGTTCTTC. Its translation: CSARRRDTHEQFF.